The clone carrying this TCR beta chain has just a few counts. In the authors' methods: Estimation of nucleated cell counts relied on the amplification of reference gene primers. Method: immunoSEQ multiplex PCR; TCRdb's copy keeps in-frame clones and lacks some. V and J calls and clone size are those listed in that table; D and trimming were worked out from the DNA. Among under 150,000 clones listed, 85% to 90% were seen once. The data belong to a study of blood T cell repertoires in COVID-19. Across the study: Samples came from the United States, Italy and Spain, spanning acute and convalescent COVID-19. From T cells, B-cell-depleted T cells, or PBMCs came the material, which was cDNA or gDNA.

The CDR3 sequence is 17 residues long. Trimming removed 5 bases from V and 4 bases from J; junction bases left unmatched: 12. Germline values: CDR1 SGHTA, CDR2 FQGTGA. The source material was peripheral blood. The TCR originated in a woman aged 40 to 50 with acute or convalescent COVID-19. V and J are TRBV7-3 and TRBJ2-3; the match to TRBD2 covers 10 bases. CDR3 nucleotides: TGTGCCAGCAGCCCGAGCCCCCTAGCGGGAGCTGCAGATACGCAGTATTTT. Its translation: CASSPSPLAGAADTQYF.